This T cell receptor beta chain was recovered during a study of Ad26.COV2.S vaccination and SARS-CoV-2 variants (dated by TCRdb to the early 2020s). Broadly, across the study: Donors in the vaccine arm were drawn from COV1001, a phase I-IIa trial of Ad26.COV2.S in healthy adults that was multicentre, randomized, double-blind and placebo-controlled. Dosing of Ad26.COV2.S was intramuscular, at either 5x10^10 or 1x10^11 viral particles, delivered as one shot or as two shots spaced 56 days apart. TCRbeta repertoire sequencing served as the tool for gauging how specific and how broad the SARS-CoV-2-reactive T cell receptors were following Ad26.COV2.S vaccination. The TCR-sequenced set comprised around 32 samples: around 20 Ad26.COV2.S vaccine recipients, 5 placebo recipients and 8 SARS-CoV-2 convalescent individuals. Trial participants were randomized into five groups of five: low-dose or high-dose Ad26.COV2.S given once or twice, or placebo on both occasions. Investigators did not know the trial group allocation while performing experiments and assessing outcomes.

The sample's treatment or condition label, in plain terms: about 20 received Ad26.COV2.S at low or high dose, single or two shots; about 5 received placebo; per-sample allocation not given. Repertoires of vaccine and placebo recipients were sequenced from samples taken on day 63 after the first injection. Cohort 1b enrolled about two dozen adults aged 18-55 years at a single site in Boston, USA, between 29 July and 7 August 2020. Ad26.COV2.S was a replication-incompetent adenovirus type 26 vector that expressed a prefusion-stabilized SARS-CoV-2 spike protein derived from the original Wuhan strain. Comments on this clone: Its antigen is still unknown. Nothing much larger sits one base from this clone, and base qualities are not available.

The immunoSEQ Assay was the method used to sequence TCRbeta CDR3 regions. After extraction, genomic DNA underwent amplification by bias-controlled multiplex PCR, followed by high-throughput sequencing. Processing in the source paper ran as follows. To quantify the absolute abundance of every unique TCRbeta CDR3 region, sequences were collapsed and filtered. T cell fraction was estimated by normalizing TCRbeta template counts to usable DNA, which was measured by amplifying reference genes present in all nucleated cells. Repertoire TCRs were annotated as SARS-CoV-2-specific by exact matching of V gene, CDR3 amino acid sequence and J gene to a known reactive TCR set. The reference SARS-CoV-2 TCR set was derived from MIRA and filtered for enrichment in COVID-19-positive ImmuneCODE repertoires, a step that removed public or cross-reactive TCRs. Using the MIRA antigens, annotated TCRs were further analysed by specific ORF or by position within an ORF. Breadth was defined as annotated unique rearrangements over total unique productive rearrangements; depth was the summed frequency of those rearrangements. Two-sided Wilcoxon rank-sum tests were used to compare TCR breadth between groups. TCRdb took over this immuneACCESS table, retaining in-frame rearrangements with V and J assigned. Such tables are incomplete; in checked studies, under half of the missing clones stem from an unresolved V gene, and the remainder is unexplained. That table furnishes V, J and clone size, whereas the DNA furnished D and trimming. Within this sample are 500,000 or so clones, with 87% of them counted one time only. 13% of the sample rests with the top ten.

Inclusive of the bounding cysteine and phenylalanine, the CDR3 is 14 residues long. CDR3 DNA is the only sequence kept; it has 42 bases, read in frame from the first base. V lost 4 bases and J lost 12 bases, and the count of bases not matched to a germline gene is 8. As encoded in the germline V gene, CDR1 is SGHRS while CDR2 is YFSETQ. Broad study findings and their caveats: Ad26.COV2.S recipients had higher spike-specific TCR breadth than placebo recipients (P = 0.0014). After vaccination, substantial breadth of spike-specific CD8+ and CD4+ T cell responses was reported. Comparing responses between vaccine doses or regimens was not something the study was powered to do. The authors noted that total T cell responses may have been underestimated by the TCR breadth and depth analyses. Vaccine and placebo recipients had comparable non-spike TCR breadth, which fits with the vaccine containing only spike.

The sequence was obtained from a person between 18 and 59 years old who received the Ad26.COV2.S COVID-19 vaccine or a placebo. The specimen comprised peripheral blood, sampled in a trial of Ad26.COV2.S vaccine versus placebo. The chain links TRBV5-1 with TRBJ2-3; TRBD2 aligns with 13 central bases. The CDR3 loop reads CASSPGLAGALQYF. The nucleotide sequence is given as TGCGCCAGCAGCCCAGGACTAGCGGGAGCTTTACAGTATTTT.